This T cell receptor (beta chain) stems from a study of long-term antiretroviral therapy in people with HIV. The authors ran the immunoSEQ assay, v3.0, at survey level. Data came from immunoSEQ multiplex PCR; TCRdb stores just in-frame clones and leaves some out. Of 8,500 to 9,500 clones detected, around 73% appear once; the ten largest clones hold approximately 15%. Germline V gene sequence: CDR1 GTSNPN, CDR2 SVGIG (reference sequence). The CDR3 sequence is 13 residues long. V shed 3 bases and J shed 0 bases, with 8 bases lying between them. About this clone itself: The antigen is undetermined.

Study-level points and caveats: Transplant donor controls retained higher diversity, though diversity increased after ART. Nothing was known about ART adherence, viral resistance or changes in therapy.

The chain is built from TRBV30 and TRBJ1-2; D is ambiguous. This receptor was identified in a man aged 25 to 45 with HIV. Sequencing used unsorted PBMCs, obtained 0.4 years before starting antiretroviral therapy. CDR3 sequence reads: CAWRRISNYGYTF. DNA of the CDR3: TGTGCCTGGAGGCGAATTTCTAACTATGGCTACACCTTC.